This TCR beta chain was observed in a study of T-cell reconstitution after alpha-beta-depleted transplantation in children. Many counts were recorded for this clonotype. The CDR3 sequence is 15 residues long. Germline V lookup: CDR1 LNHNV, CDR2 YYDKDF (reference sequence). Trimming cost V 3 bases and J 0 bases, with 10 bases left between them. Unique molecular identifiers were used to barcode this TCRbeta library. TCRdb recomputed calls from the PCR reads with MiXCR, one row per CDR3 protein. The sample records about 22,000 distinct CDR3 sequences, 11% being singletons. The receptor comes from a human donor who donated a stem cell graft to a child with chronic granulomatous disease. V is TRBV15 and J is TRBJ2-3; D perhaps matches TRBD1 (6 bases). Sequencing used PBMCs from the stem cell graft donor, obtained from the stem cell graft. CDR3 in amino acids: CATSRDRLSTDTQYF. The CDR3 region has the DNA TGTGCCACCAGCAGGGACAGATTGAGCACAGATACGCAGTATTTT.